The next 28 T cell receptor beta chains were all read from a single sample in a study of blood T cell repertoires in COVID-19. Generated by immunoSEQ multiplex PCR, the TCRdb table keeps only in-frame clones and is missing some. The repertoire includes some 48,000 clones, roughly 90% of them detected once, and roughly 3% sits in the top ten. Specimen: peripheral blood. All receptors derive from a man in his fifties with active COVID-19.

This chain uses TRBV5-8 with TRBJ2-7, with D maybe TRBD1 (6 bases). The ends were cut back, 4 bases at V and 0 bases at J, with 11 bases in the middle. The CDR3 is 14 residues long. CDR1 SGHTS and CDR2 YDEGEE come from the germline V gene. CDR3: CASSRQGSSYEQYF. The CDR3 DNA reads as TGTGCCAGCAGCCGTCAGGGGAGCTCCTACGAGCAGTACTTC.

J is TRBJ2-3 and V is TRBV3-1 (or the pseudogene TRBV3-2), with 8 bases that match TRBD2. With V trimmed by 5 bases and J by 2 bases, 6 bases remained unmatched. The CDR3 loop spans 15 amino acids. Germline assignment: CDR1 LGHDT and CDR2 YNNKEL (reference sequence). The CDR3 protein is CASSKSLAATDTQYF. CDR3 coding DNA: TGTGCCAGCAGCAAGTCACTAGCGGCCACAGATACGCAGTATTTT.

The chain is built from TRBV16 and TRBJ1-5; 9 bases are a match to TRBD1. CDR3 length: 19 residues. Germline V gene sequence: CDR1 KGHSY, CDR2 FQNENV. V lost 0 bases and J lost 0; bases outside the gene matches: 9. CDR3 nucleotide sequence: TGTGCCAGCAGCCAATCTCGGAGGGGGACAGGGAGTAGCAATCAGCCCCAGCATTTT. It codes for CASSQSRRGTGSSNQPQHF.

The chain uses TRBV5-1 and TRBJ2-2; TRBD1 is a possible D gene (5 bases). V was clipped by 5 bases and J by 4 bases, with 12 bases between them. This CDR3 is built from 14 residues. CDR1 is SGHRS and CDR2 is YFSETQ in the germline V gene. Here the CDR3 DNA reads TGCGCCAGCAGTCTACAGGTTTCCACCGGGGAGCTGTTTTTT. Protein sequence: CASSLQVSTGELFF.

The rearrangement links TRBV29-1 to TRBJ2-3; no definite D call. This CDR3 has 12 residues. Trimming pared 1 base from V and 4 bases from J, leaving 6 bases between. Germline CDR1 and CDR2: SQVTM and ANQGSEA. The DNA of the CDR3 is TGCAGCGTTGAAGTATTGTCAGATACGCAGTATTTT. Protein: CSVEVLSDTQYF.

The chain couples TRBV7-9 to TRBJ1-5; 9 nucleotides align to TRBD1. Germline V lookup: CDR1 SEHNR, CDR2 FQNEAQ (reference sequence). The junction had 3 bases not matched to a gene; V was cut back by 5 bases and J by 4 bases. The CDR3 length is 14 residues. CDR3 amino acids: CASSQGQGNQPQHF. CDR3 nucleotides: TGTGCCAGCAGCCAGGGACAGGGAAATCAGCCCCAGCATTTT.

This chain links TRBV5-4 with TRBJ2-5, with D perhaps TRBD2 (6 bases). The CDR3 sequence is 12 residues long. V lost 3 bases, J lost 5 bases, and 8 bases lay in between. Germline V gene data show CDR1 as SGHNT and CDR2 as YYREEE (reference sequence). The CDR3 spells CASSWGVETQYF. In DNA form, the CDR3 reads TGTGCCAGCAGCTGGGGGGTGGAGACCCAGTACTTC.

The CDR3, as DNA: TGTGCCAGCAGCCTCCAGGGGTCCGGTGAAAAACTGTTTTTT. It is translated as CASSLQGSGEKLFF. The chain carries TRBV11-2 and TRBJ1-4; maybe TRBD1 (6 bases). This CDR3 contains 14 residues. Germline V CDR1 and CDR2: SGHAT, FQNNGV. Deletions cut 5 bases from V and 7 bases from J, with 14 bases between.

The chain is built from TRBV18 and TRBJ1-1; the D gene is possibly TRBD1 (5 bases). The CDR3 totals 16 residues. Germline-derived CDR1 and CDR2 are KGHSH and LQKENI. With 0 bases removed from V and 0 bases from J, the gap between germline ends came to 11 bases. CDR3 amino acids: CASSPPSQGMNTEAFF. For the CDR3, the DNA is TGTGCCAGCTCACCACCTAGCCAGGGCATGAACACTGAAGCTTTCTTT.

V and J are TRBV3-1 (or the pseudogene TRBV3-2) and TRBJ2-1, with a weak D call TRBD1 (5 bases). Germline V gene data show CDR1 as LGHDT and CDR2 as YNNKEL (reference sequence). The CDR3 loop spans 14 amino acids. The V and J ends lost 0 bases and 6 bases respectively, with 9 bases between them. The CDR3 region is CASSQDPDSNEQFF. The CDR3 region has the DNA TGTGCCAGCAGCCAAGACCCAGACAGCAATGAGCAGTTCTTC.

The gene calls are TRBV6-6 and TRBJ2-2; 9 bases fit TRBD2. Unmatched junction bases numbered 4, after V lost 0 bases and J lost 5 bases. CDR3 size: 16 residues. CDR1 is MNHNY, CDR2 SVGAGI, per germline (reference sequence). The CDR3 nucleotides are TGTGCCAGCAGTTACTCGTTAGCGGGAGCTACCGGGGAGCTGTTTTTT. Protein: CASSYSLAGATGELFF.

The CDR3, as DNA: TGTGCCAGCAGCGGGCGGGGGACCTCCTACAATGAGCAGTTCTTC. This codes for CASSGRGTSYNEQFF. The rearrangement links TRBV9 to TRBJ2-1; TRBD2 aligns across 7 bases. V shed 3 bases and J 0 bases; nucleotides not matched to a gene: 3. The CDR3 consists of 15 residues. Germline CDR1 SGDLS, CDR2 YYNGEE.

The CDR3 DNA is TGCGCCAGCGGTATGGCGGCGTTACAGGGGGCGAAGGAGACCCAGTACTTC. Its protein product is CASGMAALQGAKETQYF. V usage is TRBV10-2 and J usage is TRBJ2-5; 9 positions match TRBD1. The CDR3 covers 17 residues. Germline CDR1 and CDR2: WSHSY and SAAADI. V lost 8 bases, J lost 5 bases, and 18 bases stayed unmatched.

The chain couples TRBV7-2 to TRBJ2-6; D is perhaps TRBD2 (6 bases). The CDR3 extends over 17 amino acids. Germline V gene sequence: CDR1 SGHTA, CDR2 FQGNSA. Trimming pared 8 bases from V and 0 bases from J, leaving 17 bases between. In DNA, the CDR3 is TGTGCCAGCGGGGGAGGACTTACCAGCTCTGGGGCCAACGTCCTGACTTTC. Amino acid sequence: CASGGGLTSSGANVLTF.

The chain links TRBV2 to TRBJ2-7; 13 bases fit TRBD2. TRBJ2-1 matches the DNA end more closely, so the J call is doubtful. This CDR3 region has 16 residues. Germline CDR1 reads SNHLY; CDR2 reads FYNNEI. The CDR3 coding sequence is TGTGCCAGCAGTAGGGGACTAGCGGGGAACTACAATGAGCAGTTCTTC. Its translation is CASSRGLAGNYNEQFF.

This clone has just one count. The chain joins TRBV20-1 to TRBJ2-3, with 8 nucleotides matching TRBD1. CDR1 DFQATT and CDR2 SNEGSKA come from the germline V gene (reference sequence). The CDR3 contains 16 residues. Trimming at V came to 3 bases and at J to 2 bases, leaving 10 bases not matched to a gene. CDR3 coding DNA: TGCAGTGCTAGTTGGCCCCGACAGGGGAACACAGATACGCAGTATTTT. As protein: CSASWPRQGNTDTQYF.

This rearrangement joins TRBV9 to TRBJ1-1, with TRBD1 identical over 7 bases. This CDR3 spans 13 amino acids. Germline V CDR1 and CDR2: SGDLS, YYNGEE. Trimming cost V 4 bases and J 3 bases; bases outside gene matches: 3. CDR3 protein: CASSWGTDTEAFF. The CDR3 bases are TGTGCCAGCAGCTGGGGGACAGACACTGAAGCTTTCTTT.

The V and J genes are TRBV5-4 and TRBJ2-7, with 10 bases that match TRBD1. J lost 9 bases, V lost 0 bases, and 3 bases had no gene match. Germline assignment: CDR1 SGHNT and CDR2 YYREEE (reference sequence). This CDR3 region has 13 residues. The CDR3 DNA is TGTGCCAGCAGCTTGGACGGGACAGGGGTGCAGTACTTC. It encodes CASSLDGTGVQYF.

This clone was detected once. The chain is built from TRBV6-6 and TRBJ2-3; 8 positions agree with TRBD1. Germline V gene lookup returns CDR1 MNHNY and CDR2 SVGAGI (reference sequence). The CDR3 covers 16 residues. With 6 bases clipped from V and 2 bases from J, the junction kept 10 bases outside the gene matches. The CDR3 here is CASSPTGTGLTDTQYF. For the CDR3, the DNA is TGTGCCAGCAGCCCGACCGGGACAGGCCTCACAGATACGCAGTATTTT.

This chain joins TRBV5-5 and TRBJ2-2; D may be TRBD1 (6 bases). This CDR3 is 15 amino acids long. Trimming took off 4 bases at V and 0 bases at J, with 10 bases between the two ends. The germline V gene has CDR1 SGHKS and CDR2 YYEKEE (reference sequence). The CDR3 sequence is CASSRQVANTGELFF. In DNA form, the CDR3 reads TGTGCCAGCAGCCGACAGGTCGCGAACACCGGGGAGCTGTTTTTT.

The CDR3 loop is CASSTVNYGYTF. The CDR3 DNA reads as TGCGCCAGCAGTACAGTTAACTATGGCTACACCTTC. The rearrangement joins TRBV10-1 to TRBJ1-2; D remains unclear. The germline V gene has CDR1 WNHNN and CDR2 SYGVQD (reference sequence). The CDR3 spans 12 residues. The V end lost 5 bases, the J end lost 1 base, and 5 bases lay between the germline ends.

The gene calls are TRBV19 and TRBJ1-1; tentatively, D is TRBD1 (5 bases). V lost 6 bases and J lost 0, with 17 bases in between. Per germline, CDR1 LNHDA and CDR2 SQIVND (reference sequence). This CDR3 has 16 residues. The CDR3 bases are TGTGCCAGTAGCCCACTGACAGACGTTATGAACACTGAAGCTTTCTTT. Encoded protein: CASSPLTDVMNTEAFF.

This chain joins TRBV11-3 and TRBJ1-1, with D perhaps TRBD1 (5 bases). Trimming took 2 bases from V and 9 from J, leaving 13 bases between them. CDR3 length: 13 residues. CDR1 and CDR2 (germline): SGHNT, YENEEA. The CDR3 region has the DNA TGTGCCAGCAGCTTACGACAGCGCTTCCAAGCTTTCTTT. Translation: CASSLRQRFQAFF.

This chain uses TRBV15 with TRBJ1-4; D is unresolved. This CDR3 has 15 residues. Germline-derived CDR1 and CDR2 are LNHNV and YYDKDF (reference sequence). The V and J ends lost 5 bases and 0 bases respectively, with 10 bases between them. The CDR3: CATSLPGATNEKLFF. CDR3 coding DNA: TGTGCCACCAGCCTCCCCGGGGCAACTAATGAAAAACTGTTTTTT.

This chain links TRBV29-1 with TRBJ2-5; no firm D call. The CDR3 spans 12 residues. Trimming took off 3 bases at V and 2 bases at J, with 7 bases between the two ends. Germline loops: CDR1 SQVTM, CDR2 ANQGSEA. The CDR3 sequence is CSVEASQETQYF. The CDR3 coding sequence is TGCAGCGTTGAGGCTAGTCAAGAGACCCAGTACTTC. The full variable domain, rest sourced from reference TRBV29-1 and TRBJ2-5, is SAVISQKPSRDICQRGTSLTIQCQVDSQVTMMFWYRQQPGQSLTLIATANQGSEATYESGFVIDKFPISRPNLTFSTLTVSNMSPEDSSIYLCSVEASQETQYFGPGTRLLVL.

This chain joins TRBV3-1 (or the pseudogene TRBV3-2) and TRBJ2-4; 12 bases agree with TRBD2. The ends lost 2 bases at V and 8 bases at J; junction bases unmatched: 10. There are 17 residues in the CDR3. Per germline, CDR1 LGHDT and CDR2 YNNKEL (reference sequence). CDR3 protein: CASSQQTSGRSGHIQYF. DNA for the CDR3: TGTGCCAGCAGCCAACAGACTAGCGGGAGATCCGGCCACATTCAGTACTTC.

The chain joins TRBV6-5 to TRBJ1-5, with 7 bases matching TRBD1. Germline V CDR1 and CDR2: MNHEY, SVGAGI. J gave up 6 bases and V 2 bases, and 4 bases lay outside the gene matches. This CDR3 contains 14 residues. Here the CDR3 reads CASSYQTGIQPQHF. In DNA form, the CDR3 reads TGTGCCAGCAGTTACCAGACAGGGATTCAGCCCCAGCATTTT.

This clone was recorded only once. The rearrangement links TRBV21-1 to TRBJ2-5; the DNA was not used to check the table's D call, TRBD2. TRBV21-1 is reported as a pseudogene. CDR3 size: 17 residues. The CDR3 DNA reads TGTGCCAGCAGCAACTGCGCTAGCGGAAAGGTAGGGGAGACCCAGTACTTC. Its translation is CASSNCASGKVGETQYF.